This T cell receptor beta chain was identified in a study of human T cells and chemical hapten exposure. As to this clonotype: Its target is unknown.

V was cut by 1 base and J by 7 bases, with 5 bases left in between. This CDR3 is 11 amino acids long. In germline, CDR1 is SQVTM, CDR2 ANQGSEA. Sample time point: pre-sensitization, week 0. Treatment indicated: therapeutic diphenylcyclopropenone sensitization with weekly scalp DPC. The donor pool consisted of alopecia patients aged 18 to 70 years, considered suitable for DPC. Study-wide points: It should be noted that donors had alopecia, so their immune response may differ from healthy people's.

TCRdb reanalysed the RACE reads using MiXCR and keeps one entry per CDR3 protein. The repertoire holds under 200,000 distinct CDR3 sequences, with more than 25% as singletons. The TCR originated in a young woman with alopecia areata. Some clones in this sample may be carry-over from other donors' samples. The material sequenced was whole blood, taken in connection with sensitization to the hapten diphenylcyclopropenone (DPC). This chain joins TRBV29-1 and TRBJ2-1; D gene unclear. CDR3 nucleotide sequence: TGCAGCGTTGAAGTTTTTAATGAGCAGTTCTTC. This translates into CSVEVFNEQFF.